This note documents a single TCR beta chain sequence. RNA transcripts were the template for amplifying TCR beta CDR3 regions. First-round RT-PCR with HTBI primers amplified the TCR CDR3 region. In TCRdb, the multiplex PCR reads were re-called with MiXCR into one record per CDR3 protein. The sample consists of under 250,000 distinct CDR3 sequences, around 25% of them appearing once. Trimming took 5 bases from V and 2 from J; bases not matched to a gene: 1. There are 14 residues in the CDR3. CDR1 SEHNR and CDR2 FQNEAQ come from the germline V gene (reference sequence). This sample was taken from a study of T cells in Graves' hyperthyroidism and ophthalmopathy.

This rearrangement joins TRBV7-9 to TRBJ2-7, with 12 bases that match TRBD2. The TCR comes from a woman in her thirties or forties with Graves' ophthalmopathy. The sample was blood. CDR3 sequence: CASSASGGAYEQYF. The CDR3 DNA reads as TGTGCCAGCAGCGCTAGCGGGGGGGCCTACGAGCAGTACTTC.